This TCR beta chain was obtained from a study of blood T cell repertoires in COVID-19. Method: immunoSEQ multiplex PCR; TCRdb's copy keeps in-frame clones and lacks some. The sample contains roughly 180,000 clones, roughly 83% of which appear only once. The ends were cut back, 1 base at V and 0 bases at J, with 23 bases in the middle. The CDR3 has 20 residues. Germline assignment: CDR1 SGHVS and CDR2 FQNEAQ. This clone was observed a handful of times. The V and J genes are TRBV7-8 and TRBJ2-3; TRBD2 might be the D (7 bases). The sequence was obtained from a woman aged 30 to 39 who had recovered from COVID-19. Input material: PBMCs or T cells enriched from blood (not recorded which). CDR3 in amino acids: CASSLDRGAIHGTSTDTQYF. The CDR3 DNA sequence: TGTGCCAGCAGCTTAGATCGGGGGGCGATTCATGGAACTAGCACAGATACGCAGTATTTT.